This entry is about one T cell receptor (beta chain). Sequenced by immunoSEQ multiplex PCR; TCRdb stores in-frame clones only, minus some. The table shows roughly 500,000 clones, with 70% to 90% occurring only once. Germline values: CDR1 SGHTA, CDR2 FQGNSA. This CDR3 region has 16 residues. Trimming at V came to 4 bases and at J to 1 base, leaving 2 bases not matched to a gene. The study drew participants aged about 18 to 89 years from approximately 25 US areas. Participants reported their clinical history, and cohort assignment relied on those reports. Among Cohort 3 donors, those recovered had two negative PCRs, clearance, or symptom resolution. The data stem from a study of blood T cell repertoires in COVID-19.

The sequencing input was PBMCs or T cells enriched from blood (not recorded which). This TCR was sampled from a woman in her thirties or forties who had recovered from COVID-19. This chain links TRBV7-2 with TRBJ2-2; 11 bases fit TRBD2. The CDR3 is CASSSTSGGNTGELFF. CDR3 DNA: TGTGCCAGCAGCTCTACTAGCGGGGGGAACACCGGGGAGCTGTTTTTT.